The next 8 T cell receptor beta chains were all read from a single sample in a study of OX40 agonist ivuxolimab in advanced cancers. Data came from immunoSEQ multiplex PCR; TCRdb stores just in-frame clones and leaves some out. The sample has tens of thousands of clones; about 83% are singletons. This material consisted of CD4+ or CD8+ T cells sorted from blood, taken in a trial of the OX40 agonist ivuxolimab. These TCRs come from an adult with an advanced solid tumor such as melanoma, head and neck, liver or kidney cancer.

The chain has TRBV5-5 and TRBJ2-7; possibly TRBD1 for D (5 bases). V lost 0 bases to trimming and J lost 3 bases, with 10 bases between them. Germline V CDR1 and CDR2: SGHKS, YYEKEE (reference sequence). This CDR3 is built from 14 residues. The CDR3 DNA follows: TGTGCCAGCAGCTTGGACAGGACCGTCTACGAGCAGTACTTC. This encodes CASSLDRTVYEQYF.

CDR3 residues: CASSGKGRAVWGTEAFF. CDR3 coding DNA: TGTGCCAGCAGCGGCAAAGGGAGGGCGGTGTGGGGCACTGAAGCTTTCTTT. V and J are TRBV11-2 and TRBJ1-1; D remains ambiguous. The germline gives CDR1 SGHAT, CDR2 FQNNGV. The CDR3 loop spans 17 amino acids. The ends were cut back, 5 bases at V and 4 bases at J, with 23 bases in the middle. The variable domain in full, completed from reference TRBV11-2 and TRBJ1-1, reads EAGVAQSPRYKIIEKRQSVAFWCNPISGHATLYWYQQILGQGPKLLIQFQNNGVVDDSQLPKDRFSAERLKGVDSTLKIQPAKLEDSAVYLCASSGKGRAVWGTEAFFGQGTRLTVV.

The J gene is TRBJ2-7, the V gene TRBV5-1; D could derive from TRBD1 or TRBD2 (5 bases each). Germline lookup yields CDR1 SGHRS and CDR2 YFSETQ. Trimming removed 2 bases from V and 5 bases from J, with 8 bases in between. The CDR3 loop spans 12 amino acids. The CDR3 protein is CASSFGADEQYF. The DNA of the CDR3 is TGCGCCAGCAGCTTCGGGGCAGACGAGCAGTACTTC. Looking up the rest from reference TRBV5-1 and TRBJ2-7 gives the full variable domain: KAGVTQTPRYLIKTRGQQVTLSCSPISGHRSVSWYQQTPGQGLQFLFEYFSETQRNKGNFPGRFSGRQFSNSRSEMNVSTLELGDSALYLCASSFGADEQYFGPGTRLTVT.

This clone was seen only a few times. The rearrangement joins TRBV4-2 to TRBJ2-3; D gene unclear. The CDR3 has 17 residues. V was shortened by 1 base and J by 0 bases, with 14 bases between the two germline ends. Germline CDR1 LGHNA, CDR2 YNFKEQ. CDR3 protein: CASSQGDGRSSTDTQYF. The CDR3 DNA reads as TGTGCCAGCAGCCAAGGCGATGGTCGGTCTAGCACAGATACGCAGTATTTT.

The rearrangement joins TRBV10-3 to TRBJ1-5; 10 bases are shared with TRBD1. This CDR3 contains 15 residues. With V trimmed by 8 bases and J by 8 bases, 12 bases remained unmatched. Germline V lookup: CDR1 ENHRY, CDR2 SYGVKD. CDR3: CAIGEGQGKIEPQHF. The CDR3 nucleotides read TGTGCCATCGGGGAGGGACAGGGGAAGATTGAGCCCCAGCATTTT.

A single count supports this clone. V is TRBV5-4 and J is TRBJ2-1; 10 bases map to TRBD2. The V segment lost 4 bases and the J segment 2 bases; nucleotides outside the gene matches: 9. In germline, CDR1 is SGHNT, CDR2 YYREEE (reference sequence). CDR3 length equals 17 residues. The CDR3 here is CASSRGLSGRAYNEQFF. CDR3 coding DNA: TGTGCCAGCAGCCGCGGACTAAGCGGGAGGGCCTACAATGAGCAGTTCTTC.

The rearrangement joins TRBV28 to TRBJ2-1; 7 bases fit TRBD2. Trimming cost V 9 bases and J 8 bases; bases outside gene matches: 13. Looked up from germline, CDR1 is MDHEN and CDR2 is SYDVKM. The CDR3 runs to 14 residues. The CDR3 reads CASSPGLRGDEQFF. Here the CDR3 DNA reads TGTGCCAGTAGTCCGGGACTACGAGGCGATGAGCAGTTCTTC.

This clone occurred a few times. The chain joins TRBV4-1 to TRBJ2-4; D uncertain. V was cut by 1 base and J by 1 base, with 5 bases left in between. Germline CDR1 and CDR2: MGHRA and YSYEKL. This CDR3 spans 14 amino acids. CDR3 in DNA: TGCGCCAGCAGCCAAGCTGGGGCCAAAAACATTCAGTACTTC. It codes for CASSQAGAKNIQYF.